These 26 T cell receptor beta chains were sequenced from one sample in a study of identifying expanded T cells in peripheral blood. The table came from immunoSEQ multiplex PCR; TCRdb's copy has only in-frame clones and leaves some out. The sample consists of some 77,000 clones, 88% of them appearing once. Sequencing was carried out using blood. Receptor source: a person aged 18-69 years in good health.

The chain is built from TRBV7-9 and TRBJ2-3; a possible D gene is TRBD1 (5 bases). V lost 0 bases and J 1 base, leaving 20 bases between the germline ends. CDR3 size: 19 residues. The germline CDR1 and CDR2 sequences are SEHNR and FQNEAQ (reference sequence). The CDR3, as DNA: TGTGCCAGCAGCTTAGCGGTAATCGGGTCTACAGGCGGCACAGATACGCAGTATTTT. It encodes CASSLAVIGSTGGTDTQYF.

This clone was seen a handful of times. The V and J genes are TRBV19 and TRBJ1-5; D remains unclear. The length of the CDR3 is 15 residues. V dropped 3 bases and J dropped 6 bases, with 15 bases sitting between them. CDR1 and CDR2 (germline): LNHDA, SQIVND (reference sequence). In nucleotides, the CDR3 is TGTGCCAGTAGTATGTCGGCAGCAACTAGTCAGCCCCAGCATTTT. Protein sequence: CASSMSAATSQPQHF.

The rearrangement uses TRBV5-4 and TRBJ2-5; 10 bases map to TRBD1. Germline-derived CDR1 and CDR2 are SGHNT and YYREEE (reference sequence). The J segment lost 6 bases and the V segment lost 6 bases, leaving 8 bases of the junction unmatched. The CDR3 consists of 14 residues. CDR3 nucleotides: TGTGCCAGCACCCGGACAGGGGGAAGGCAGACCCAGTACTTC. It encodes CASTRTGGRQTQYF.

V and J are TRBV15 and TRBJ1-1; D is uncertain. Trimming removed 2 bases from V and 0 bases from J, with 4 bases in between. Germline V gene lookup returns CDR1 LNHNV and CDR2 YYDKDF (reference sequence). The CDR3 has 13 amino acids. As DNA, the CDR3 is TGTGCCACCAGCAGACACTTGAACACTGAAGCTTTCTTT. Its protein product is CATSRHLNTEAFF.

This clone was detected once. The V and J genes are TRBV6-5 and TRBJ1-2; D gene uncertain. V lost 8 bases, J lost 4 bases, and 14 bases lay in between. Germline-derived CDR1 and CDR2 are MNHEY and SVGAGI. There are 13 residues in the CDR3. DNA for the CDR3: TGTGCCAGCCTTCGGGGTCGTGGCTATGGCTACACCTTC. Translation: CASLRGRGYGYTF.

This clone turned up a few times. The V call is TRBV5-1, the J call TRBJ2-7; D unresolved. Germline values: CDR1 SGHRS, CDR2 YFSETQ. CDR3 length: 12 residues. V lost 1 base and J 0 bases, leaving 2 bases between the germline ends. The CDR3 coding sequence is TGCGCCAGCAGCTTGAACTCCTACGAGCAGTACTTC. Residues: CASSLNSYEQYF.

The chain employs TRBV10-1 and TRBJ2-3; D is unresolved. Trimming took 2 bases from V and 2 from J, leaving 8 bases between them. CDR3 size: 14 residues. Germline loops: CDR1 WNHNN, CDR2 SYGVQD (reference sequence). The CDR3 DNA follows: TGCGCCAGCAGTGAGGACAAACCCACAGATACGCAGTATTTT. Its translation: CASSEDKPTDTQYF.

V and J are TRBV7-2 and TRBJ2-7, with 12 bases identical to TRBD1. After removal of 2 bases from V and 4 bases from J, the junction contained 3 bases not matched to a gene. The CDR3 length is 15 residues. CDR1 is SGHTA and CDR2 is FQGNSA in the germline V gene. Here the CDR3 DNA reads TGTGCCAGCAGCTTACCGGGACAGGGGGCGTACGAGCAGTACTTC. Its protein product is CASSLPGQGAYEQYF.

This chain uses TRBV5-6 with TRBJ2-7; D gene uncertain. From germline, CDR1 is SGHDT and CDR2 YYEEEE. The CDR3 spans 12 residues. V was trimmed by 3 bases and J by 1 base, leaving 5 bases between them. CDR3 in DNA: TGTGCCAGCAGCTCAGATTCCTACGAGCAGTACTTC. This encodes CASSSDSYEQYF.

The chain employs TRBV27 and TRBJ1-5; D is perhaps TRBD1 (5 bases). The V end was cut by 1 base, the J end by 0 bases, with 10 bases between. The CDR3 has 16 residues. Germline V gene lookup returns CDR1 MNHEY and CDR2 SMNVEV (reference sequence). In DNA form, the CDR3 reads TGTGCCAGCAGTTTATGGGGCCGAAATAGCAATCAGCCCCAGCATTTT. Its translation is CASSLWGRNSNQPQHF.

This chain connects TRBV5-6 to TRBJ2-2; 8 nucleotides agree with TRBD2. Per germline, CDR1 SGHDT and CDR2 YYEEEE. The V segment lost 4 bases and the J segment 4 bases; nucleotides outside the gene matches: 12. CDR3 length equals 17 residues. For the CDR3, the DNA is TGTGCCAGCAGCCCAGGGCCAGCGGGGGCGATCACCGGGGAGCTGTTTTTT. Protein product: CASSPGPAGAITGELFF.

This chain links TRBV14 with TRBJ1-2; the D is unclear. V was shortened by 6 bases and J by 6 bases, with 32 bases between the two germline ends. Germline CDR1 reads SGHDN; CDR2 reads FVKESK. The CDR3 contains 19 residues. The CDR3 nucleotides read TGTGCCAGCAGTTTCTACCCAAATGCGTTACTAGGCTCTCTAAATGGCTACACCTTC. Protein sequence: CASSFYPNALLGSLNGYTF.

By its share, this clone is medium-sized. The chain employs TRBV19 and TRBJ1-1; D unclear. CDR3 length: 14 residues. Germline CDR1 is LNHDA and CDR2 is SQIVND (reference sequence). V was pared by 3 bases and J by 1 base, with 9 bases between. CDR3 sequence reads: CASSMGPANTEAFF. CDR3 DNA: TGTGCCAGTAGTATGGGTCCAGCGAACACTGAAGCTTTCTTT.

The chain uses TRBV18 and TRBJ1-1; D is unclear. V was cut by 1 base and J by 4 bases, with 13 bases left in between. The CDR3 covers 15 residues. Germline V gives CDR1 KGHSH, CDR2 LQKENI. CDR3 DNA sequence: TGTGCCAGCTCACCACAGAAAGGGCAGTTCACTGAAGCTTTCTTT. Encoded protein: CASSPQKGQFTEAFF.

V usage is TRBV14 and J usage is TRBJ2-7; D is ambiguous. The germline V gene encodes CDR1 SGHDN and CDR2 FVKESK. Trimming cost V 3 bases and J 2 bases, with 5 bases left between them. The CDR3 contains 12 residues. CDR3 DNA: TGTGCCAGCAGCCAGGTCACCTACGAGCAGTACTTC. It codes for CASSQVTYEQYF.

About this clone itself: Other DNA sequences in the same sample also yield this CDR3. The chain carries TRBV7-2 and TRBJ2-7; D gene uncertain. V was cut by 3 bases and J by 0 bases, with 6 bases left in between. The CDR3 length is 13 residues. CDR1 and CDR2 from the germline V gene are SGHTA and FQGNSA. CDR3 sequence reads: CASSLASSYEQYF. CDR3 DNA sequence: TGTGCCAGCAGCTTGGCGAGCTCCTACGAGCAGTACTTC.

This sequence joins TRBV29-1 and TRBJ1-1; D is unresolved. The CDR3 runs to 13 residues. The V and J ends lost 6 bases and 6 bases respectively, with 17 bases between them. Germline values: CDR1 SQVTM, CDR2 ANQGSEA. CDR3 residues: CSVRSGRAAEAFF. CDR3 DNA sequence: TGCAGCGTCCGTAGTGGGAGGGCCGCTGAAGCTTTCTTT.

The chain carries TRBV18 and TRBJ1-2, with D maybe TRBD1 (6 bases). V was shortened by 3 bases and J by 4 bases, with 12 bases between the two germline ends. The CDR3 consists of 14 residues. Germline CDR1 is KGHSH and CDR2 is LQKENI. The CDR3 region has the DNA TGTGCCAGCTCACCTGGAACAGGGTTCTATGGCTACACCTTC. This translates into CASSPGTGFYGYTF.

This clone has a single count. V gene TRBV10-2 combines with J gene TRBJ1-2, with D possibly TRBD1 on 6 matching bases. The CDR3 is made up of 13 amino acids. V lost 8 bases to trimming and J lost 8 bases, with 18 bases between them. Germline values: CDR1 WSHSY, CDR2 SAAADI. CDR3 sequence: CASGRGGFEGYTF. The CDR3 nucleotides are TGCGCCAGCGGAAGAGGGGGTTTCGAGGGCTACACCTTC.

This chain joins TRBV10-2 and TRBJ1-4; D unclear. CDR1 is WSHSY and CDR2 is SAAADI in the germline V gene. The CDR3 length is 18 residues. V lost 2 bases and J lost 7, with 23 bases in between. The CDR3 region has the DNA TGCGCCAGCAGTGAGAGGCCTTGGCAGCGGGAGCCAAGTGAAAAACTGTTTTTT. Translating gives CASSERPWQREPSEKLFF.

This rearrangement joins TRBV19 to TRBJ1-5; D not resolved. Germline assignment: CDR1 LNHDA and CDR2 SQIVND (reference sequence). Trimming pared 8 bases from V and 0 bases from J, leaving 11 bases between. CDR3 size: 14 residues. CDR3 loop: CASWTANSNQPQHF. The CDR3 DNA reads as TGTGCCAGTTGGACGGCTAATAGCAATCAGCCCCAGCATTTT. Combining the CDR3 with reference TRBV19 and TRBJ1-5 gives the whole variable domain DGGITQSPKYLFRKEGQNVTLSCEQNLNHDAMYWYRQDPGQGLRLIYYSQIVNDFQKGDIAEGYSVSREKKESFPLTVTSAQKNPTAFYLCASWTANSNQPQHFGDGTRLSIL.

V is TRBV5-4 and J is TRBJ1-1; possibly TRBD1 for D (5 bases). The CDR3 contains 14 residues. Germline values: CDR1 SGHNT, CDR2 YYREEE (reference sequence). V was cut by 4 bases and J by 1 base, with 11 bases left in between. CDR3 nucleotides: TGTGCCAGCAGCGGGGGACGAGCGAACACTGAAGCTTTCTTT. This encodes CASSGGRANTEAFF.

This clone was seen a single time. The gene calls are TRBV10-3 and TRBJ2-1; D perhaps matches TRBD2 (5 bases). This CDR3 has 11 residues. The V gene's germline CDR1 is ENHRY and CDR2 SYGVKD. Trimming cost V 8 bases and J 7 bases, with 9 bases left between them. The CDR3 nucleotides are TGTGCCATCGTGCGCGGGAATGAGCAGTTCTTC. Translated: CAIVRGNEQFF.

This clone was detected once. This chain joins TRBV19 and TRBJ2-3, with TRBD1 identical over 8 bases. The ends lost 6 bases at V and 5 bases at J; junction bases unmatched: 10. Per germline, CDR1 LNHDA and CDR2 SQIVND (reference sequence). The CDR3 sequence is 15 residues long. CDR3 loop: CASSRTGKVLDTQYF. DNA for the CDR3: TGTGCCAGTAGCCGGACAGGGAAGGTTTTAGATACGCAGTATTTT.

A word on this clone: At one boundary the junction diverges from the germline segment, which might be a read error. CDR3 in amino acids: CAGTGHSQNSGELFF. In DNA, the CDR3 is TGTGCCGGGACGGGGCACTCTCAGAACTCCGGGGAGCTGTTTTTT. The chain employs TRBV30 and TRBJ2-2; D is possibly TRBD1 or TRBD2 (5 bases each). Germline values: CDR1 GTSNPN, CDR2 SVGIG (reference sequence). The CDR3 runs 15 residues.

The CDR3 nucleotides read TGTGCCATCAGGAGAGAGGACAGGGTGAGCTCACCCCTCCACTTT. Amino acid sequence: CAIRREDRVSSPLHF. The chain is built from TRBV10-3 and TRBJ1-6, with TRBD1 identical over 8 bases. Germline-derived CDR1 and CDR2 are ENHRY and SYGVKD. The CDR3 is made up of 15 amino acids. J gave up 10 bases and V 6 bases, and 11 bases lay outside the gene matches.